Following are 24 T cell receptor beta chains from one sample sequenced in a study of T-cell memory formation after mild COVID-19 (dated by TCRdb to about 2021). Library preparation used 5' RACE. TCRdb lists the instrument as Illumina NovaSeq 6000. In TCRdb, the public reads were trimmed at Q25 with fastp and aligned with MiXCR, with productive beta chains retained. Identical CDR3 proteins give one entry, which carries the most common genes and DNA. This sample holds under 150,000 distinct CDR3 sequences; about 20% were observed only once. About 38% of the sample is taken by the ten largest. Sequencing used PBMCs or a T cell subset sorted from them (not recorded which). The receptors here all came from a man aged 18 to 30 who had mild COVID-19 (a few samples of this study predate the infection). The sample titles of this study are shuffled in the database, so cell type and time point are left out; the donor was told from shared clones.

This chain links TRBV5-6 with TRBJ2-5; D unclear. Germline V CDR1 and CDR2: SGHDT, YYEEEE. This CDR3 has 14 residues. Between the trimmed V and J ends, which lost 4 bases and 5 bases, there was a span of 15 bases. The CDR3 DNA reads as TGTGCCAGCAGCATAGTCGCACAATGGGAGACCCAGTACTTC. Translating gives CASSIVAQWETQYF. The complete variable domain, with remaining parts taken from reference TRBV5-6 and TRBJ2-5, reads DAGVTQSPTHLIKTRGQQVTLRCSPKSGHDTVSWYQQALGQGPQFIFQYYEEEERQRGNFPDRFSGHQFPNYSSELNVNALLLGDSALYLCASSIVAQWETQYFGPGTRLLVL.

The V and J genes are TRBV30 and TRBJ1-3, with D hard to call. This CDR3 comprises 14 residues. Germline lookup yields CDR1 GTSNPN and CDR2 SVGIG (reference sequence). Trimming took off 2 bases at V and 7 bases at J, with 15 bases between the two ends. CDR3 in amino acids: CAWSQAAWWNTIYF. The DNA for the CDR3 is TGTGCCTGGAGTCAGGCTGCCTGGTGGAACACCATATATTTT.

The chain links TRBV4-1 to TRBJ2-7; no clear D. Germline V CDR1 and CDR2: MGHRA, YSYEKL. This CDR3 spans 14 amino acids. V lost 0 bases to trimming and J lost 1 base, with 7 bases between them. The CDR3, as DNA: TGCGCCAGCAGCCAAGATGTCGGGTCCTACGAGCAGTACTTC. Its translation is CASSQDVGSYEQYF.

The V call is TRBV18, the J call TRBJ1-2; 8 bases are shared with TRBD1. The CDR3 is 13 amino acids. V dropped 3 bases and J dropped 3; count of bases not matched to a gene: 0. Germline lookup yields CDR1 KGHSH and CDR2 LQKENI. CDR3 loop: CASSPTGDYGYTF. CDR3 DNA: TGTGCCAGCTCACCGACAGGGGACTATGGCTACACCTTC.

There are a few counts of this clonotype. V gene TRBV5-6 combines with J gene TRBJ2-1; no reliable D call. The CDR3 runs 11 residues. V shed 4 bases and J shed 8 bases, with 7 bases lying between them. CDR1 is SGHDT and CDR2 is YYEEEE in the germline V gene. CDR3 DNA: TGTGCCAGCAGCCGCGCGCATGAGCAGTTCTTC. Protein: CASSRAHEQFF.

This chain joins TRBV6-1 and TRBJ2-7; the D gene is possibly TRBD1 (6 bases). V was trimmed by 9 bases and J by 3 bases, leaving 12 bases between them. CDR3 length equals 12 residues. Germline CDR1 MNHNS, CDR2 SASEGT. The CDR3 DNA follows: TGTGCCAGTTGGACAGCCGGCTACGAGCAGTACTTC. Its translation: CASWTAGYEQYF.

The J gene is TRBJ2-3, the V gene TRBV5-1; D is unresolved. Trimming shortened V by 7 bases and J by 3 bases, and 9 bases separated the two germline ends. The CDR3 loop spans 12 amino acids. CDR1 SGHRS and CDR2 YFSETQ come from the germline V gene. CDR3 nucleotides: TGCGCCAGCTACAGCAGTACAGATACGCAGTATTTT. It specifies CASYSSTDTQYF.

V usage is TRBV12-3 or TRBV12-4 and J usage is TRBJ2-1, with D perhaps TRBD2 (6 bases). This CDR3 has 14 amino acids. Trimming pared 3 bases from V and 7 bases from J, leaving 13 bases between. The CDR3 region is CASSFSGLGNEQFF. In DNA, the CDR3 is TGTGCCAGCAGTTTTAGCGGCCTAGGGAATGAGCAGTTCTTC.

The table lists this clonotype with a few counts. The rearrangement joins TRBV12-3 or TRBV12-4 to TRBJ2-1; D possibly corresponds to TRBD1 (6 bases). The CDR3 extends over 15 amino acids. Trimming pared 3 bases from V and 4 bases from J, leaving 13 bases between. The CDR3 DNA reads TGTGCCAGCAGTTTCTGGCAGGGGCGATACAATGAGCAGTTCTTC. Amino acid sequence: CASSFWQGRYNEQFF.

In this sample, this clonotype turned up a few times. The CDR3 DNA sequence: TGTGCCAGCAGCTCCGGGGGCGCTTACACCGGGGAGCTGTTTTTT. Translation gives CASSSGGAYTGELFF. This sequence joins TRBV7-6 and TRBJ2-2; D is possibly TRBD1 or TRBD2 (6 bases each). Trimming shortened V by 4 bases and J by 3 bases, and 12 bases separated the two germline ends. From germline, CDR1 is SGHVS and CDR2 FNYEAQ. This CDR3 comprises 15 residues.

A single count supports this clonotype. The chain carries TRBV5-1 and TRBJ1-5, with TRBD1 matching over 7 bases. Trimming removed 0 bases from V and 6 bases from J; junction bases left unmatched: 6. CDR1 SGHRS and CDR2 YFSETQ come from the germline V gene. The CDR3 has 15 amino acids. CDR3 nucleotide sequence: TGCGCCAGCAGCTTGGCAGGGGGTTTGGGTCAGCCCCAGCATTTT. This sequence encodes CASSLAGGLGQPQHF.

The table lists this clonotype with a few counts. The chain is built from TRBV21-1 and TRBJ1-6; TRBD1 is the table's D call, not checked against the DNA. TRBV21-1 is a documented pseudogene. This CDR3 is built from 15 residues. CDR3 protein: CATPDRACYNSPLHF. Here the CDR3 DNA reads TGTGCCACCCCAGACAGGGCCTGTTATAATTCACCCCTCCACTTT.

The CDR3 spells CASSPLGSTDTQYF. The CDR3 nucleotides are TGTGCCAGCAGCCCGCTCGGAAGCACAGATACGCAGTATTTT. The rearrangement joins TRBV7-9 to TRBJ2-3, with D hard to call. In germline, CDR1 is SEHNR, CDR2 FQNEAQ (reference sequence). V gave up 5 bases and J gave up 0 bases, with 9 bases separating them. This CDR3 is built from 14 residues.

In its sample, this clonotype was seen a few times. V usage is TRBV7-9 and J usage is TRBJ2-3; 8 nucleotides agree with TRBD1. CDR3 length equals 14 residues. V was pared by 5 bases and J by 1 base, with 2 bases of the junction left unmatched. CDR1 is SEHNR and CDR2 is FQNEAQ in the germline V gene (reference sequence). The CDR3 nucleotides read TGTGCCAGCAGCGGACAGGGTGGCACAGATACGCAGTATTTT. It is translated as CASSGQGGTDTQYF. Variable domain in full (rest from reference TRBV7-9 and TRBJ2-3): DTGVSQNPRHKITKRGQNVTFRCDPISEHNRLYWYRQTLGQGPEFLTYFQNEAQLEKSRLLSDRFSAERPKGSFSTLEIQRTEQGDSAMYLCASSGQGGTDTQYFGPGTRLTVL.

The CDR3, as DNA: TGTGCCAGCAGTTCGGAGCAGTACGTC. Its protein is CASSSEQYV. The rearrangement links TRBV12-3 or TRBV12-4 to TRBJ2-7; D is unresolved. V gave up 4 bases and J gave up 7 bases, with 2 bases separating them. The CDR3 consists of 9 residues.

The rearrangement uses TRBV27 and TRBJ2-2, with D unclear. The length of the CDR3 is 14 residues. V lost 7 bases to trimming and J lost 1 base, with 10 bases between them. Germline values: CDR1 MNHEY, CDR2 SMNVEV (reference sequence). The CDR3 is CASKAEKNTGELFF. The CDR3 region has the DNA TGTGCCAGCAAGGCGGAAAAGAACACCGGGGAGCTGTTTTTT.

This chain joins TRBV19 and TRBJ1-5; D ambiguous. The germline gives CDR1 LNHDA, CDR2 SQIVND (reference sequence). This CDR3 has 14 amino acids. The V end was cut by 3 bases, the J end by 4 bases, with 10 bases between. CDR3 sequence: CASSIPGLNQPQHF. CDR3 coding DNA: TGTGCCAGTAGTATCCCGGGTTTAAATCAGCCCCAGCATTTT.

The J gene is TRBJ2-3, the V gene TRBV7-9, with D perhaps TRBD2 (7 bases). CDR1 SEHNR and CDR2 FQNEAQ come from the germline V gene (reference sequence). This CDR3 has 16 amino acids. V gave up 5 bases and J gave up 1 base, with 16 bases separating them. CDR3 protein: CASSMIWGGGTDTQYF. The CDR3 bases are TGTGCCAGCAGCATGATTTGGGGGGGCGGCACAGATACGCAGTATTTT.

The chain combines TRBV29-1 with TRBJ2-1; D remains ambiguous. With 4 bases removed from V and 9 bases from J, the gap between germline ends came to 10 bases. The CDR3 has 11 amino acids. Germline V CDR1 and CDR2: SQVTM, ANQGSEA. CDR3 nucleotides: TGCAGCGTTGCCCCCGGAACTGAGCAGTTCTTC. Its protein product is CSVAPGTEQFF.

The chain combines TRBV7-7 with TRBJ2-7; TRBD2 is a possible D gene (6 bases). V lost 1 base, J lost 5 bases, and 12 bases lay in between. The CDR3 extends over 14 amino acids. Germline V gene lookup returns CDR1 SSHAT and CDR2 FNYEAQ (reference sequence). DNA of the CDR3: TGTGCCAGCAGCTTAGGGGAGGAGGGAAACGAGCAGTACTTC. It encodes CASSLGEEGNEQYF.

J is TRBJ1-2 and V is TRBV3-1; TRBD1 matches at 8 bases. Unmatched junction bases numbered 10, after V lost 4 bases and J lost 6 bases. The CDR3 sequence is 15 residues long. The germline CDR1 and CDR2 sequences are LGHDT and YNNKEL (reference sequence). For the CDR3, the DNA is TGTGCCAGCAGCCGGGACAGGAACAGATTTAATGGCTACACCTTC. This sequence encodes CASSRDRNRFNGYTF.

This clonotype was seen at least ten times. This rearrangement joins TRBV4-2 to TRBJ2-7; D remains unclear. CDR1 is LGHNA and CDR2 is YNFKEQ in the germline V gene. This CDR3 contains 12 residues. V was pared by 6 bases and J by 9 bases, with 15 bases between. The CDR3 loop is CASRRTDYGQYV. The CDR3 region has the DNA TGTGCCAGCAGAAGGACGGATTATGGGCAGTACGTC.

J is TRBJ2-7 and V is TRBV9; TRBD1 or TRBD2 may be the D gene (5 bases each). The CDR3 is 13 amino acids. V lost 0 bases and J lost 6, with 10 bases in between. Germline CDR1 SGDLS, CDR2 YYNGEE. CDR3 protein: CASSVGEGIEQYF. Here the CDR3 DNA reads TGTGCCAGCAGCGTAGGAGAGGGGATCGAGCAGTACTTC.

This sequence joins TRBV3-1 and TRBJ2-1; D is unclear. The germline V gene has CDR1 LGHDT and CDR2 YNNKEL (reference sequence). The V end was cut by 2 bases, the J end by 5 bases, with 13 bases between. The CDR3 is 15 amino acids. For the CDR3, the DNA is TGTGCCAGCAGCCAAACCCTAGGAATCGACAATGAGCAGTTCTTC. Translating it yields CASSQTLGIDNEQFF.